Sequencing of this T cell receptor (beta chain) was carried out in a study of blood T cell repertoires in COVID-19. Generated by immunoSEQ multiplex PCR, the TCRdb table keeps only in-frame clones and is missing some. Of about 140,000 clones in the sample, about 90% were seen once. Trimming took off 7 bases at V and 2 bases at J, with 14 bases between the two ends. CDR1 is ENHRY and CDR2 is SYGVKD in the germline V gene. This CDR3 is 14 amino acids long. Sequencing used peripheral blood. The chain joins TRBV10-3 to TRBJ2-5, with D possibly TRBD1 on 6 matching bases. The receptor's source is a woman in her sixties or seventies with acute or convalescent COVID-19. As DNA, the CDR3 is TGTGCCATCAAGCCCAACGGACAGCAAGAGACCCAGTACTTC. This gives the protein CAIKPNGQQETQYF.